Below, one T cell receptor (beta chain) is given with its context. Its cognate antigen has yet to be identified. The record has no base qualities; no much larger clone is one base away. This entry comes from a study of T cells after somatic rescue of genetic block (dated by TCRdb to 2019 to 2021). In the study overall: The study assessed how robust, over the long term, a T-cell system was when the system had developed through somatic rescue of a genetic block in T-cell development.

The method behind the library was the immunoSEQ multiplex PCR assay. TCRdb re-hosts the immuneACCESS table, in-frame sequences only. Its copies lack some clones; in the studies checked, an unresolved V gene accounts for under half of them, and the cause for the rest is not known. A total of some 9,200 clones appear in this sample, 70% to 85% of them only once. The top ten clones comprise roughly 23% of the sample. Compared with germline, V lacks 6 bases and J lacks 5 bases; bases without a gene match: 5. Based on the germline V gene, the CDR1 and CDR2 sequences are MNHNS and SASEGT. Including cysteine and phenylalanine, the CDR3 has 14 amino acids. Of the read, only the CDR3 DNA is kept; its 42 bases are in frame from base 1.

The V and J segments used are TRBV6-1 and TRBJ2-7; 12 of the junction bases match TRBD2. Sequencing input: peripheral blood mononuclear cells (PBMCs). The sequence was collected from a boy between 10 and 17 years old. The nucleotide sequence is TGTGCCAGCAGATGGACTAGCGGGAACAACGAGCAGTACTTC. Its protein reads: CASRWTSGNNEQYF.